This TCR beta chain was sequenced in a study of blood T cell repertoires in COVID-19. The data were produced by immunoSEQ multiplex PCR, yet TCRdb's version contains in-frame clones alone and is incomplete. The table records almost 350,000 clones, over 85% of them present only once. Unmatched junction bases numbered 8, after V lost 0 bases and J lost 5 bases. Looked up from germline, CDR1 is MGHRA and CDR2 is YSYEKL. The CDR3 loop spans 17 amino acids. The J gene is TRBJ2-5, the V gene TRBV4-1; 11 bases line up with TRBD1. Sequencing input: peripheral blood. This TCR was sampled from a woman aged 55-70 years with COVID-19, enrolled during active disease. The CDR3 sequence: CASSQDPGTGGRETQYF. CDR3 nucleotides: TGCGCCAGCAGCCAAGATCCGGGGACAGGGGGTAGGGAGACCCAGTACTTC.